These T cell receptor beta chains were read from a single sample in a study of T cell responses to AZD1222 COVID-19 vaccine. Only in-frame clones appear in the TCRdb table, and some are missing; sequencing was by immunoSEQ multiplex PCR. The table records about 180,000 clones, roughly nine tenths of them present only once. Specimen: peripheral blood, collected on day 0 of AZD1222 vaccination. The receptors were gathered from an adult in good health. CDR3s include the opening cysteine and the closing phenylalanine or tryptophan. The order of the fields is V gene, J gene, D gene, clone size, CDR3 protein, CDR3 DNA. A D gene is named only where the DNA matches it firmly. Clone size, where shown, is once, few, many, or a class for clones that have expanded.

V gene: TRBV5-1; J gene: TRBJ1-3; D gene: TRBD1; clone size: .; CDR3 protein: CASTPTGIGNTIYF; CDR3 DNA: TGCGCCAGCACCCCGACAGGGATCGGAAACACCATATATTTT
V gene: TRBV28; J gene: TRBJ1-6; D gene: TRBD1; clone size: once; CDR3 protein: CASRGTAYNSPLHF; CDR3 DNA: TGTGCCAGCAGGGGGACAGCCTATAATTCACCCCTCCACTTT
V gene: TRBV9; J gene: TRBJ2-2; D gene: TRBD2; clone size: .; CDR3 protein: CASSASGLAGAGRTGELFF; CDR3 DNA: TGTGCCAGCAGCGCGTCGGGACTAGCGGGAGCGGGGCGGACCGGGGAGCTGTTTTTT
V gene: TRBV7-8; J gene: TRBJ2-2; D gene: .; clone size: .; CDR3 protein: CASSPPGGPNTGELFF; CDR3 DNA: TGTGCCAGCAGCCCCCCCGGGGGCCCGAACACCGGGGAGCTGTTTTTT
V gene: TRBV19; J gene: TRBJ1-5; D gene: .; clone size: .; CDR3 protein: CASSIWGNSNQPQHF; CDR3 DNA: TGTGCCAGTAGTATCTGGGGCAATAGCAATCAGCCCCAGCATTTT
V gene: TRBV18; J gene: TRBJ2-1; D gene: TRBD2; clone size: .; CDR3 protein: CASSPIQAGAGPNEQFF; CDR3 DNA: TGTGCCAGCTCACCAATACAAGCGGGAGCGGGTCCAAATGAGCAGTTCTTC
V gene: TRBV19; J gene: TRBJ1-5; D gene: .; clone size: few; CDR3 protein: CASSIGYQPQHF; CDR3 DNA: TGTGCCAGTAGTATAGGCTATCAGCCCCAGCATTTT
V gene: TRBV5-1; J gene: TRBJ2-5; D gene: .; clone size: .; CDR3 protein: CASSRLAGSETQYF; CDR3 DNA: TGCGCCAGCAGCCGGCTGGCGGGATCAGAGACCCAGTACTTC
V gene: TRBV7-2; J gene: TRBJ1-6; D gene: .; clone size: few; CDR3 protein: CASSLGGKPNSPLHF; CDR3 DNA: TGTGCCAGCAGCTTAGGTGGCAAACCCAATTCACCCCTCCACTTT
V gene: TRBV3-1/TRBV3-2; J gene: TRBJ1-2; D gene: TRBD1; clone size: once; CDR3 protein: CASSLGTGKNYGYTF; CDR3 DNA: TGTGCCAGCAGCCTTGGGACAGGGAAAAACTATGGCTACACCTTC
V gene: TRBV6-5; J gene: TRBJ2-3; D gene: .; clone size: .; CDR3 protein: CASSSGFTDTQYF; CDR3 DNA: TGTGCCAGCAGTTCCGGGTTCACAGATACGCAGTATTTT
V gene: TRBV28; J gene: TRBJ1-1; D gene: .; clone size: .; CDR3 protein: CASSFRGARTEAFF; CDR3 DNA: TGTGCCAGCAGTTTCCGAGGGGCGCGCACTGAAGCTTTCTTT
V gene: TRBV28; J gene: TRBJ2-2; D gene: TRBD2; clone size: .; CDR3 protein: CASSPPLGAGGLGELFF; CDR3 DNA: TGTGCCAGCAGTCCCCCCTTAGGAGCGGGAGGTCTCGGGGAGCTGTTTTTT
V gene: TRBV6-5; J gene: TRBJ1-2; D gene: TRBD1; clone size: .; CDR3 protein: CASSYSSGGIYGYTF; CDR3 DNA: TGTGCCAGCAGTTACTCGTCAGGGGGGATCTATGGCTACACCTTC
V gene: TRBV7-6; J gene: TRBJ2-5; D gene: TRBD1; clone size: .; CDR3 protein: CASSDLGTEQETQYF; CDR3 DNA: TGTGCCAGCAGCGACCTAGGGACAGAACAAGAGACCCAGTACTTC
V gene: TRBV7-6; J gene: TRBJ2-5; D gene: .; clone size: .; CDR3 protein: CASSKSEGQGGTQYF; CDR3 DNA: TGTGCCAGCAGCAAGTCAGAGGGGCAGGGAGGGACCCAGTACTTC
V gene: TRBV6-5; J gene: TRBJ1-6; D gene: TRBD1; clone size: .; CDR3 protein: CASRRSQGAASPLHF; CDR3 DNA: TGTGCCAGCAGACGGTCACAGGGGGCGGCTTCACCCCTCCACTTT
V gene: TRBV19; J gene: TRBJ2-5; D gene: .; clone size: .; CDR3 protein: CASSGRAGETQYF; CDR3 DNA: TGTGCCAGTAGTGGCAGGGCGGGGGAGACCCAGTACTTC
V gene: TRBV11-2; J gene: TRBJ1-3; D gene: .; clone size: few; CDR3 protein: CASSLEPGRTGNTIYF; CDR3 DNA: TGTGCCAGCAGCTTAGAACCGGGACGAACTGGAAACACCATATATTTT
V gene: TRBV6-6; J gene: TRBJ1-4; D gene: .; clone size: .; CDR3 protein: CASSYGVGSAEKLFF; CDR3 DNA: TGTGCCAGCAGTTACGGGGTGGGTAGTGCTGAAAAACTGTTTTTT
V gene: TRBV30; J gene: TRBJ2-5; D gene: TRBD2; clone size: .; CDR3 protein: CAWKPGLAGSGTQYF; CDR3 DNA: TGTGCCTGGAAGCCGGGACTAGCGGGGTCCGGGACCCAGTACTTC
V gene: TRBV9; J gene: TRBJ2-3; D gene: TRBD2; clone size: .; CDR3 protein: CASSVEAGLALHTDTQYF; CDR3 DNA: TGTGCCAGCAGCGTAGAGGCGGGACTAGCGCTACACACAGATACGCAGTATTTT
V gene: TRBV9; J gene: TRBJ1-5; D gene: TRBD1; clone size: few; CDR3 protein: CASTRRDRVHSNQPQHF; CDR3 DNA: TGTGCCAGCACACGCCGGGACAGGGTCCATAGCAATCAGCCCCAGCATTTT
V gene: TRBV10-3; J gene: TRBJ2-1; D gene: .; clone size: .; CDR3 protein: CAISEAESSYNEQFF; CDR3 DNA: TGTGCCATCAGTGAAGCGGAAAGCTCCTACAATGAGCAGTTCTTC
V gene: TRBV28; J gene: TRBJ1-2; D gene: .; clone size: .; CDR3 protein: CASSVRGGTF; CDR3 DNA: TGTGCCAGCAGTGTCCGGGGGGGAACCTTC
V gene: TRBV6-1; J gene: TRBJ1-2; D gene: TRBD1; clone size: .; CDR3 protein: CASSGGEGGQSYGYTF; CDR3 DNA: TGTGCCAGCAGTGGGGGGGAGGGGGGACAGAGCTATGGCTACACCTTC
V gene: TRBV27; J gene: TRBJ1-1; D gene: .; clone size: .; CDR3 protein: CASSLWAENTEAFF; CDR3 DNA: TGTGCCAGCAGTTTATGGGCAGAGAACACTGAAGCTTTCTTT
V gene: TRBV3-1/TRBV3-2; J gene: TRBJ1-1; D gene: .; clone size: .; CDR3 protein: CASSHVTEEAFF; CDR3 DNA: TGTGCCAGCAGCCATGTCACAGAGGAAGCTTTCTTT
V gene: TRBV19; J gene: TRBJ2-7; D gene: TRBD2; clone size: .; CDR3 protein: CASSIPSGYEQYF; CDR3 DNA: TGTGCCAGTAGTATCCCTAGCGGGTACGAGCAGTACTTC
V gene: TRBV29-1; J gene: TRBJ2-7; D gene: .; clone size: .; CDR3 protein: CSVKLAREQYF; CDR3 DNA: TGCAGCGTCAAACTAGCACGGGAGCAGTACTTC
V gene: TRBV29-1; J gene: TRBJ1-2; D gene: TRBD1; clone size: .; CDR3 protein: CSVVQGAGYGYTF; CDR3 DNA: TGCAGCGTCGTTCAGGGGGCGGGCTATGGCTACACCTTC
V gene: TRBV28; J gene: TRBJ2-5; D gene: TRBD2; clone size: .; CDR3 protein: CASTPRGTSGKETQYF; CDR3 DNA: TGTGCCAGCACACCCCGCGGGACTAGCGGTAAAGAGACCCAGTACTTC
V gene: TRBV5-1; J gene: TRBJ1-6; D gene: TRBD1; clone size: .; CDR3 protein: CASSAGDRGNSPLHF; CDR3 DNA: TGCGCCAGCAGCGCCGGGGACAGGGGTAATTCACCCCTCCACTTT
V gene: TRBV30; J gene: TRBJ1-1; D gene: .; clone size: .; CDR3 protein: CAWSVGQGDTEAFF; CDR3 DNA: TGTGCCTGGAGTGTAGGGCAAGGGGACACTGAAGCTTTCTTT
V gene: TRBV10-3; J gene: TRBJ2-5; D gene: TRBD2; clone size: once; CDR3 protein: CAISSGRAGETQYF; CDR3 DNA: TGTGCCATCAGTAGCGGGAGGGCCGGAGAGACCCAGTACTTC
V gene: TRBV7-6; J gene: TRBJ2-3; D gene: TRBD2; clone size: .; CDR3 protein: CASSLESSGRTDTQYF; CDR3 DNA: TGTGCCAGCAGCTTAGAGAGTAGCGGGAGAACAGATACGCAGTATTTT
V gene: TRBV5-1; J gene: TRBJ2-7; D gene: .; clone size: .; CDR3 protein: CASSSRDGTYEQYF; CDR3 DNA: TGCGCCAGCAGCTCCCGGGACGGGACCTACGAGCAGTACTTC
V gene: TRBV7-9; J gene: TRBJ2-1; D gene: TRBD2; clone size: .; CDR3 protein: CASSLLAGGPVNEQFF; CDR3 DNA: TGTGCCAGCAGCCTACTAGCGGGAGGGCCGGTCAATGAGCAGTTCTTC
V gene: TRBV5-1; J gene: TRBJ2-2; D gene: .; clone size: .; CDR3 protein: CASNPGGRTGELFF; CDR3 DNA: TGCGCCAGCAATCCGGGGGGCCGAACCGGGGAGCTGTTTTTT
V gene: TRBV19; J gene: TRBJ1-6; D gene: .; clone size: .; CDR3 protein: CASSSGLGDNSPLHF; CDR3 DNA: TGTGCCAGTAGTTCGGGCCTAGGAGATAATTCACCCCTCCACTTT
V gene: TRBV25-1; J gene: TRBJ1-6; D gene: .; clone size: .; CDR3 protein: CASSPGGAGNSPLHF; CDR3 DNA: TGTGCCAGCAGTCCGGGGGGGGCAGGGAATTCACCCCTCCACTTT
V gene: TRBV19; J gene: TRBJ2-5; D gene: TRBD1; clone size: .; CDR3 protein: CASSATGGETQYF; CDR3 DNA: TGTGCCAGTAGTGCGACAGGGGGAGAGACCCAGTACTTC